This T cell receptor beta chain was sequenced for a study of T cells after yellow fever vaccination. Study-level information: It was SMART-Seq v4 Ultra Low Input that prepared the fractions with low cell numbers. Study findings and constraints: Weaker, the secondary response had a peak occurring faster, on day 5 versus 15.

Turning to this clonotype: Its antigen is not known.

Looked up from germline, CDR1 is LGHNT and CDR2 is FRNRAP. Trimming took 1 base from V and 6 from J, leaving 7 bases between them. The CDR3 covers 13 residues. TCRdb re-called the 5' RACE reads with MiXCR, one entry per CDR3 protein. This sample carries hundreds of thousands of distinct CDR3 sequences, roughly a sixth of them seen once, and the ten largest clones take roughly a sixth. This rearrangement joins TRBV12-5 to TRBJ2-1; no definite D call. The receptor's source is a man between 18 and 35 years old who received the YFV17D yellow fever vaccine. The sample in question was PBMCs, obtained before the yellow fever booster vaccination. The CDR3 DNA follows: TGTGCTAGTGGTTTGGGCAATGCCAATGAGCAGTTCTTC. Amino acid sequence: CASGLGNANEQFF.